The entry below gives a single T cell receptor (beta chain) sequence along with its context. Antigen: not known. This specimen comes from a study of identical twins. Study-level results: Conclusions leaned on cross-sectional statistical analysis and did not track the same donors over time. Abundant beta clonotypes from cord blood had fewer insertions, unlike memory repertoires, which showed none. In beta out-of-frame sequences, the excess sharing between twins was weaker. One should note that invariant MAIT and iNKT cells could partly confound zero-insertion analyses.

Using its own MiXCR run on the 5' RACE reads, TCRdb lists one record per CDR3 protein. The sample carries hundreds of thousands of distinct CDR3 sequences, around a tenth recorded once. Germline-derived CDR1 and CDR2 are SEHNR and FQNEAQ (reference sequence). The V end was cut by 1 base, the J end by 6 bases, with 4 bases between. The CDR3 consists of 11 residues. The gene calls are TRBV7-9 and TRBJ2-7; D not resolved. The sequenced sample consisted of memory (CD45RO+) T cells sorted from blood. This TCR was sampled from a woman aged 18-29 years in good health. The CDR3 DNA sequence: TGTGCCAGCAGCTTAGAGTCCGAGCAGTACTTC. Translation: CASSLESEQYF. The full variable domain, completed using reference TRBV7-9 and TRBJ2-7, is DTGVSQNPRHKITKRGQNVTFRCDPISEHNRLYWYRQTLGQGPEFLTYFQNEAQLEKSRLLSDRFSAERPKGSFSTLEIQRTEQGDSAMYLCASSLESEQYFGPGTRLTVT.